The clone carrying this T cell receptor (beta chain) was seen a few times. What it recognizes is unknown. The sample comes from a study of CD8 T cells in ankylosing spondylitis. General observations from the study: For ankylosing spondylitis blood, a TCR beta motif of 8 or 9 highly homologous variants appeared characteristic. Disease-linked clones reportedly showed significant enrichment in matched ankylosing spondylitis synovial fluid.

CDR3 length equals 17 residues. TCRdb re-called the 5' RACE reads with MiXCR, one entry per CDR3 protein. There are about 800,000 distinct CDR3 sequences in the sample; 12% occur only once, and just over 0.5% lies in the top ten. The source material was blood, either unsorted or a sorted T cell fraction (not recorded which). The TCR comes from a male donor with ankylosing spondylitis. V gene TRBV12-2 combines with J gene TRBJ2-1; TRBD2, the table's D call, was not compared with the DNA. TRBV12-2 is shown as a pseudogene. The CDR3, as DNA: TGTGCAAGTCGCCTCACCCCGAGGGCCTCTACGTACAATGAGCAGTTCTTC. This gives the protein CASRLTPRASTYNEQFF.